The rows below give T cell receptor beta chains drawn from one sample of a study of blood T cells in healthy people across ages. TCRdb reprocessed the 5' RACE reads via MiXCR and lists one record per CDR3 protein. The repertoire holds some 900,000 distinct CDR3 sequences, with around 46% as singletons. The sample was blood. The receptors here all came from a man aged 25 to 40 in good health. The CDR3 runs from the conserved cysteine through the conserved F or W. The order of the fields is clone size, V gene, CDR3 length, D gene, J gene, CDR3 DNA, CDR3 protein. D genes are given only for firm matches. Some rows have no size entry. The others give once, few or many, or a class for an expanded clone.

>.|TRBV12-3/TRBV12-4|15|.|TRBJ1-4
TGTGCCAGCAGTTCCAGCCGGGGGAGAGGGAGTAAACTGTTTTTT
CASSSSRGRGSKLFF
>many|TRBV27|18|TRBD2|TRBJ2-3
TGTGCCAGCAGTTTATCGCCGGATAGCGGGGGGGCTCAAGATACGCAGTATTTT
CASSLSPDSGGAQDTQYF
>.|TRBV7-2|14|.|TRBJ1-6
TGTGCCAGCAGCACAGAGGGGGGTCTGAGACCCCTCCACTTT
CASSTEGGLRPLHF
>.|TRBV10-3|14|TRBD2|TRBJ2-3
TGTGCCCACAGTAGGACTAGCGGGACAGATACGCAGTATTTT
CAHSRTSGTDTQYF
>many|TRBV20-1|15|TRBD2|TRBJ2-7
TGCAGTGCTAGTGAACTAGCGGGGGACCCTAGGGAGCAGTACTTC
CSASELAGDPREQYF
>few|TRBV20-1|15|TRBD2|TRBJ2-1
TGCAGTGCTAGCGTCAGGACTAGCGGGACGGATGAGCAGTTCTTC
CSASVRTSGTDEQFF
>.|TRBV20-1|17|.|TRBJ2-5
TGCAGTGCTAGTAGTTCTCTTGAGGACAGGAGGGTTGAGACCCAGTACTTC
CSASSSLEDRRVETQYF
>.|TRBV29-1|13|TRBD1|TRBJ1-5
TGCAGCGTCGGACAGGATAGCAATCAGCCCCAGCATTTT
CSVGQDSNQPQHF
>once|TRBV18|15|.|TRBJ1-5
TGTGCCAGCTCCCCGCAACAGGCCGACAATCAGCCCCAGCATTTT
CASSPQQADNQPQHF
>.|TRBV6-1|11|.|TRBJ2-7
TGTGCCGAAGGGGCCGTCTACGAGCAGTACTTC
CAEGAVYEQYF
>few|TRBV6-6|15|.|TRBJ2-5
TGTGCCAGCAGTTCTTTCCGGGACCTCCAAGAGACCCAGTACTTC
CASSSFRDLQETQYF
>.|TRBV29-1|12|.|TRBJ2-7
TGCAGCGTTGGGAGGGACGTCGGCGAGCAGTACTTC
CSVGRDVGEQYF
>once|TRBV20-1|13|TRBD1|TRBJ2-7
TGCGGTGCTAGAGGGACAGACGCCTACGAGCAGTACTTC
CGARGTDAYEQYF
>.|TRBV6-2/TRBV6-3|14|TRBD2|TRBJ2-3
TGTGCCAGCGAAGCGGGGGGGCTCACAGATACGCAGTATTTT
CASEAGGLTDTQYF
>few|TRBV3-1|14|TRBD1|TRBJ2-7
TGTGCCAGCAGCTACCCGGGACAGGGGGATAGGCAGTACTTC
CASSYPGQGDRQYF
>few|TRBV7-9|14|.|TRBJ2-3
TGTGCCAGCAGCTTAAGTCCTAGCGCAGATACGCAGTATTTT
CASSLSPSADTQYF
>many|TRBV4-3|15|.|TRBJ2-5
TGCGCCAGCAGCCAAAACTCGGCCGGAGCAGAGACCCAGTACTTC
CASSQNSAGAETQYF
>.|TRBV30|15|.|TRBJ1-5
TGTGCCTGGAGGGGCAAGGCAGTGAGAAATCAGCCCCAGCATTTT
CAWRGKAVRNQPQHF
>.|TRBV5-6|12|TRBD1|TRBJ2-7
TGTGCCAGCAGCAAGGACAGGAACGAGCAGTACTTC
CASSKDRNEQYF
>.|TRBV2|14|.|TRBJ2-3
TGTGCCAGCAGTGAACAGGTTGTCGCAGATACGCAGTATTTT
CASSEQVVADTQYF
>few|TRBV5-1|18|.|TRBJ2-7
TGCGCCAGCAGCTTGTCCCCTTCGGAGGGCCAGTACTCCTACGAGCAGTACTTC
CASSLSPSEGQYSYEQYF
>.|TRBV12-3/TRBV12-4|14|.|TRBJ2-1
TGTGCCAGCAGTTCCGGGACAATATACAATGAGCAGTTCTTC
CASSSGTIYNEQFF
>few|TRBV4-2|15|TRBD2|TRBJ2-3
TGTGCCAGCAGCCGAGACATGACTAGCTATGATACGCAGTATTTT
CASSRDMTSYDTQYF
>.|TRBV9|16|TRBD1|TRBJ2-3
TGTGCCAGCAGCGTGGACAGGGGGTGGTCTGCAGATACGCAGTATTTT
CASSVDRGWSADTQYF
>.|TRBV10-3|15|.|TRBJ2-5
TGTGCCATCAGTGAGTCGGGCAGGGAGGAAGAGACCCAGTACTTC
CAISESGREEETQYF
>few|TRBV15|17|.|TRBJ1-5
TGTGCCACCAGCAGACCTCAGGGAGTTGGGAGCAATCAGCCCCAGCATTTT
CATSRPQGVGSNQPQHF
>few|TRBV3-1|13|.|TRBJ2-5
TGTGCCAGCAGCCAATGGGGGGTAGAGACCCAGTACTTC
CASSQWGVETQYF
>once|TRBV11-2|15|.|TRBJ2-3
TGTGCCAGCAGCTTAGAGGGGACATTCGGCAGTACGCAGTATTTT
CASSLEGTFGSTQYF
>.|TRBV20-1|18|TRBD2|TRBJ2-3
TGCAGTGCTAGACCGGGACTAGCGGCGGAAAGATCCACAGATACGCAGTATTTT
CSARPGLAAERSTDTQYF
>.|TRBV20-1|14|TRBD1|TRBJ1-1
TGCAGTGCCACCAACGGACAGGGAGGGACTGAAGCTTTCTTT
CSATNGQGGTEAFF
>few|TRBV4-2|16|.|TRBJ2-1
TGTGCCAGCAGCCAAGGGCAGGGAAGCTCCTACAATGAGCAGTTCTTC
CASSQGQGSSYNEQFF
>.|TRBV6-1|14|TRBD2|TRBJ2-7
TGTGCCAGCGGGGTCGGGACTAACACCTACGAGCAGTACTTC
CASGVGTNTYEQYF
>few|TRBV6-2/TRBV6-3|15|.|TRBJ2-7
TGTGCCAGCAGTTACTCCACCTCCCGTACGGGTGAGCAGTACTTC
CASSYSTSRTGEQYF
>once|TRBV12-3/TRBV12-4|17|TRBD2|TRBJ2-4
TGTGCCAGCAGCCCTAGACTAGCGTTGAGAGCCAAAAACATTCAGTACTTC
CASSPRLALRAKNIQYF
>.|TRBV4-1|14|.|TRBJ1-5
TGCGCCAGCGCCGAAAACGAGAATCAGGGTCCCCAGCATTTT
CASAENENQGPQHF
>.|TRBV29-1|15|.|TRBJ2-2
TGCAGCGTGAAGGTAGGCAGGTCGAACACCGGGGAGCTGTTTTTT
CSVKVGRSNTGELFF
>few|TRBV29-1|13|.|TRBJ1-2
TGCAGCGTTGCCTTGGACGGCTACTATGGCTACACCTTC
CSVALDGYYGYTF
>.|TRBV5-6|12|.|TRBJ2-5
TGTGCCAGCAGCTTGGCCCAGGGTATCCAGTACTTC
CASSLAQGIQYF
>few|TRBV9|19|TRBD1|TRBJ2-5
TGTGCCAGCAGCGTAGCCCCACCGGGACAGGGAACTTCCCAAGAGACCCAGTACTTC
CASSVAPPGQGTSQETQYF
>.|TRBV7-2|16|TRBD1|TRBJ2-5
TGTGCCAGCAGCCCGCGGACAGGAAGGAATTCGGAGACCCAGTACTTC
CASSPRTGRNSETQYF
>.|TRBV5-1|15|.|TRBJ2-7
TGCGCCAGCAGCTTGGAGGTGGACGCCAGGTACGAGCAGTACTTC
CASSLEVDARYEQYF
>few|TRBV4-2|15|.|TRBJ2-7
TGTGCCAGCAGCCAAGGGGAAGGCAGGAACCACGAGCAGTACTTC
CASSQGEGRNHEQYF
>.|TRBV4-1|15|TRBD1|TRBJ1-1
TGCGCCAGCAGCCCCGGACAGGCTACGGGCACTGAAGCTTTCTTT
CASSPGQATGTEAFF
>.|TRBV9|12|.|TRBJ2-1
TGTGCCAGCAGCGTACTCTTTGGCGAGCAGTTCTTC
CASSVLFGEQFF
>.|TRBV4-3|15|.|TRBJ2-7
TGCGCCAGCAGCCAAGATAGTCCAGGGGTAGGGGAGCAGTACTTC
CASSQDSPGVGEQYF
>.|TRBV30|12|.|TRBJ2-7
TGTGCCTGGGGTCAAGAAAGCTACGAGCAGTACTTC
CAWGQESYEQYF
>many|TRBV3-1|16|TRBD2|TRBJ2-5
TGTGCCAGCAGCCCTTTTAGCGGGGGGAACCAAGAGACCCAGTACTTC
CASSPFSGGNQETQYF
>.|TRBV18|14|TRBD1|TRBJ1-1
TGTGCCAGCTCAATCGGGACAGGGCACACTGAAGCTTTCTTT
CASSIGTGHTEAFF
>.|TRBV7-9|11|.|TRBJ2-7
TGTGCCAGCGACTCATTAGGCGAGCAGTACTTC
CASDSLGEQYF
>.|TRBV5-6|14|.|TRBJ2-7
TGTGCCAGCAGCCCGGACACTCTAAACTACGAGCAGTACTTC
CASSPDTLNYEQYF